Below, 14 T cell receptor beta chains from the same sample are listed, as sequenced in a study of identical twins. TCRdb re-derived calls from the 5' RACE reads in MiXCR, one entry per CDR3 protein. Here the sample spans some 330,000 distinct CDR3 sequences, 9% being singletons. Sample: naive T cells sorted from blood. The receptor set was obtained from a woman aged 45 to 65 in good health.

This clonotype occurred many times. The rearrangement uses TRBV29-1 and TRBJ2-3; 9 bases match TRBD2. The germline V gene encodes CDR1 SQVTM and CDR2 ANQGSEA. The ends lost 0 bases at V and 0 bases at J; junction bases unmatched: 19. The CDR3 extends over 21 amino acids. CDR3 DNA: TGCAGCGTTGAAGACCCGGCCGGCCAAGGTCGGCGGGAGGGGAGCACAGATACGCAGTATTTT. The encoded protein is CSVEDPAGQGRREGSTDTQYF.

The chain is built from TRBV10-3 and TRBJ2-1; the D is unclear. This CDR3 is built from 12 residues. Germline CDR1 reads ENHRY; CDR2 reads SYGVKD. Trimming took off 6 bases at V and 1 base at J, with 4 bases between the two ends. The CDR3 reads CAIRGSYNEQFF. CDR3 nucleotides: TGTGCCATCAGGGGGTCCTACAATGAGCAGTTCTTC.

This clonotype has ten or more counts. V gene TRBV3-1 combines with J gene TRBJ1-1; the match to TRBD1 covers 9 bases. The CDR3 runs to 14 residues. The ends lost 3 bases at V and 5 bases at J; junction bases unmatched: 4. Germline lookup yields CDR1 LGHDT and CDR2 YNNKEL (reference sequence). CDR3 in amino acids: CASSQTGGNTEAFF. In nucleotides, the CDR3 is TGTGCCAGCAGCCAGACAGGGGGGAATACTGAAGCTTTCTTT.

In this sample, this clonotype turned up a few times. The rearrangement uses TRBV2 and TRBJ1-1, with D uncertain. The V gene's germline CDR1 is SNHLY and CDR2 FYNNEI. Trimming cost V 6 bases and J 0 bases, with 11 bases left between them. The CDR3 loop spans 14 amino acids. CDR3 loop: CASRPSFMNTEAFF. The CDR3 DNA reads TGTGCCAGCAGGCCCAGCTTCATGAACACTGAAGCTTTCTTT.

This chain joins TRBV5-6 and TRBJ1-2; 7 nucleotides match TRBD1. The V segment lost 1 base and the J segment 5 bases; nucleotides outside the gene matches: 8. The V gene's germline CDR1 is SGHDT and CDR2 YYEEEE. CDR3 length equals 15 residues. The CDR3 nucleotides read TGTGCCAGCAGCTTGATGCAGGGGGAGATATATGGCTACACCTTC. Amino acids: CASSLMQGEIYGYTF. The complete variable domain, with remaining parts taken from reference TRBV5-6 and TRBJ1-2, reads DAGVTQSPTHLIKTRGQQVTLRCSPKSGHDTVSWYQQALGQGPQFIFQYYEEEERQRGNFPDRFSGHQFPNYSSELNVNALLLGDSALYLCASSLMQGEIYGYTFGSGTRLTVV.

This CDR3 reads CASNTGVSPLHF. DNA of the CDR3: TGTGCCAGTAATACAGGGGTGTCACCCCTCCACTTT. The J gene is TRBJ1-6, the V gene TRBV19, with 7 nucleotides matching TRBD1. The junction had 4 bases not matched to a gene; V was cut back by 7 bases and J by 10 bases. CDR1 is LNHDA and CDR2 is SQIVND in the germline V gene (reference sequence). The CDR3 spans 12 residues.

This clonotype was recorded at least ten times. The chain is built from TRBV27 and TRBJ2-2; perhaps TRBD2 as D (6 bases). CDR1 and CDR2 (germline): MNHEY, SMNVEV (reference sequence). V gave up 4 bases and J gave up 7 bases, with 16 bases separating them. CDR3 size: 15 residues. The CDR3 sequence: CASSSPGSSVGELFF. CDR3 nucleotide sequence: TGTGCCAGCAGTTCCCCCGGGAGTTCGGTCGGGGAGCTGTTTTTT.

This clonotype has a count of ten or more. This rearrangement joins TRBV18 to TRBJ1-3; no definite D call. Per the germline V gene, CDR1 is KGHSH and CDR2 is LQKENI. V was pared by 3 bases and J by 0 bases, with 3 bases between. The CDR3 is 13 amino acids. The CDR3 sequence: CASSPPSGNTIYF. The DNA for the CDR3 is TGTGCCAGCTCACCCCCCTCTGGAAACACCATATATTTT.

Only a few counts were recorded for this clonotype. V is TRBV29-1 and J is TRBJ2-1; 8 bases match TRBD2. The V gene's germline CDR1 is SQVTM and CDR2 ANQGSEA. The CDR3 covers 16 residues. With 2 bases clipped from V and 0 bases from J, the junction kept 6 bases outside the gene matches. The DNA of the CDR3 is TGCAGCGTTGAAAGGACTAGCATGAGCTCCTACAATGAGCAGTTCTTC. Amino acids: CSVERTSMSSYNEQFF.

There are a few counts of this clonotype. The rearrangement links TRBV9 to TRBJ2-1, with 8 positions matching TRBD2. The CDR3 is 15 residues long. Trimming removed 3 bases from V and 8 bases from J; junction bases left unmatched: 10. CDR1 SGDLS and CDR2 YYNGEE come from the germline V gene. CDR3 loop: CASSGPGLAFDEQFF. The CDR3, as DNA: TGTGCCAGCAGCGGACCCGGACTAGCATTCGATGAGCAGTTCTTC.

This clonotype has more than one count but fewer than ten. This chain joins TRBV5-1 and TRBJ2-6, with 7 positions matching TRBD1. The V gene end was trimmed by 2 bases and the J gene end by 2 bases; junction bases not matched to a gene: 4. The CDR3 is 16 amino acids. Germline CDR1 reads SGHRS; CDR2 reads YFSETQ. CDR3 nucleotide sequence: TGCGCCAGCAGCTTAAGACAGGGAACTGGGGCCAACGTCCTGACTTTC. It codes for CASSLRQGTGANVLTF.

This clonotype was observed a handful of times. The chain couples TRBV5-1 to TRBJ2-5; no definite D call. The CDR3 sequence is 11 residues long. Trimming pared 7 bases from V and 5 bases from J, leaving 9 bases between. From germline, CDR1 is SGHRS and CDR2 YFSETQ. In DNA form, the CDR3 reads TGCGCCAGCTTGCCTAGGGAGACCCAGTACTTC. It translates to CASLPRETQYF.

At least ten counts were recorded for this clonotype. The V and J genes are TRBV24-1 and TRBJ2-3, with D hard to call. The CDR3 consists of 15 residues. V was clipped by 0 bases and J by 4 bases, with 10 bases between them. Germline-derived CDR1 and CDR2 are KGHDR and SFDVKD. The CDR3 sequence: CATSDLAAASDTQYF. In nucleotides, the CDR3 is TGTGCCACCAGTGATTTGGCGGCGGCCTCAGATACGCAGTATTTT.

This chain uses TRBV18 with TRBJ2-1; D is unclear. The CDR3 has 13 amino acids. Germline values: CDR1 KGHSH, CDR2 LQKENI. Trimming shortened V by 0 bases and J by 12 bases, and 12 bases separated the two germline ends. CDR3 DNA sequence: TGTGCCAGCTCACCACCGGTAGTGGCCCCGCAGTTCTTC. This translates into CASSPPVVAPQFF.